Here is one TCR beta chain with its context. Sequencing was performed with immunoSEQ multiplex PCR; in TCRdb, only in-frame clones are kept and a portion is missing. This table holds around 130,000 clones, approximately 87% found once. J gave up 6 bases and V 5 bases, and 17 bases lay outside the gene matches. This CDR3 region has 17 residues. Germline V gene lookup returns CDR1 SNHLY and CDR2 FYNNEI. This sample is part of a study of blood T cell repertoires in COVID-19. This receptor was taken from a woman aged 50 to 60 with acute or convalescent COVID-19. The sequenced sample consisted of peripheral blood. J is TRBJ2-3 and V is TRBV2, with 7 bases identical to TRBD2. In DNA form, the CDR3 reads TGTGCCAGCAGTACCTCCCCTTGGACTAGAAATGCGGATACGCAGTATTTT. As protein: CASSTSPWTRNADTQYF.